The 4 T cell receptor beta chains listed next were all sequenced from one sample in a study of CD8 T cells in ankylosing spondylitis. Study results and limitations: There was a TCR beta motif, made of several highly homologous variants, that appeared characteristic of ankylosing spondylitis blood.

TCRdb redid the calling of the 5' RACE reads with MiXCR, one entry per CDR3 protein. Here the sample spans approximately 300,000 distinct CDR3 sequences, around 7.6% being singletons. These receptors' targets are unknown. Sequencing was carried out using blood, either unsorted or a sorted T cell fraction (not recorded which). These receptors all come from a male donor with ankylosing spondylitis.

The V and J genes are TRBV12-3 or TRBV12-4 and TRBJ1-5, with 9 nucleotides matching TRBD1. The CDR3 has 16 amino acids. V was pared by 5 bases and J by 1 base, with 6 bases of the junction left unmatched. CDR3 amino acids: CASSRQGGRSNQPQHF. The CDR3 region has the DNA TGTGCCAGCAGTCGACAGGGGGGAAGAAGCAATCAGCCCCAGCATTTT.

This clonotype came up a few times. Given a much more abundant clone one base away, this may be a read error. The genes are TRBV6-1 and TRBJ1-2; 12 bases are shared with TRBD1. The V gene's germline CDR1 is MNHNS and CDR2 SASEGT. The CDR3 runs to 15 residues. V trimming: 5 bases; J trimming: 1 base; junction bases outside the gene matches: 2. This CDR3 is CASSRDRGRNYGYTF. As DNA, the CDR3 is TGTGCCAGCAGTCGGGACAGGGGGCGTAACTATGGCTACACCTTC.

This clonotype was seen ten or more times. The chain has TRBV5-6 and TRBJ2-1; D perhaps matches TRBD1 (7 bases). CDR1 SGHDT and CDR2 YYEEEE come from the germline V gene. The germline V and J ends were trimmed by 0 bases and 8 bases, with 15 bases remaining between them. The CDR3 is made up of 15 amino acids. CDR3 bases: TGTGCCAGCAGCTTGGGGCCTGACAGGGACTATGAGCAGTTCTTC. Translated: CASSLGPDRDYEQFF.

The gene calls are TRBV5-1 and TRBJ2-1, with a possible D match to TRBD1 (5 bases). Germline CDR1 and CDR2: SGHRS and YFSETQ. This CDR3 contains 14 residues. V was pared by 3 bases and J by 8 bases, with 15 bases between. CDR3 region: CASSSTASPHEQFF. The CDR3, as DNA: TGCGCCAGCAGCTCGACAGCTTCCCCCCATGAGCAGTTCTTC. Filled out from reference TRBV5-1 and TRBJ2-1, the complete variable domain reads KAGVTQTPRYLIKTRGQQVTLSCSPISGHRSVSWYQQTPGQGLQFLFEYFSETQRNKGNFPGRFSGRQFSNSRSEMNVSTLELGDSALYLCASSSTASPHEQFFGPGTRLTVL.